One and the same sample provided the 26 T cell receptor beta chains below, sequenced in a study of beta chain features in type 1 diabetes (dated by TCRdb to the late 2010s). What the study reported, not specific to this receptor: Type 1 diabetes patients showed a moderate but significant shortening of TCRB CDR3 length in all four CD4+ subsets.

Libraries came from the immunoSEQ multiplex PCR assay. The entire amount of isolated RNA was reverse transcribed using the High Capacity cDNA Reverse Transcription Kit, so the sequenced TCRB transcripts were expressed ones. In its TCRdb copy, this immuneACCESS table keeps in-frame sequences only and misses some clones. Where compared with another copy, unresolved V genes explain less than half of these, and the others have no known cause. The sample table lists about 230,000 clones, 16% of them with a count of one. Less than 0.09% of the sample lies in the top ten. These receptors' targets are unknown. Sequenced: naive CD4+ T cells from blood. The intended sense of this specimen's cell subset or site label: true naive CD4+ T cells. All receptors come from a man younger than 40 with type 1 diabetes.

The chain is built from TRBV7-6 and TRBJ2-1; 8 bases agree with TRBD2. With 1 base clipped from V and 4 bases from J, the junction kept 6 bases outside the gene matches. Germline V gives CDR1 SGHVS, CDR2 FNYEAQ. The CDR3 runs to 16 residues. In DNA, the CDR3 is TGTGCCAGCAGCTTAGGTCCGGGAGGGCCTTACAATGAGCAGTTCTTC. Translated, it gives CASSLGPGGPYNEQFF.

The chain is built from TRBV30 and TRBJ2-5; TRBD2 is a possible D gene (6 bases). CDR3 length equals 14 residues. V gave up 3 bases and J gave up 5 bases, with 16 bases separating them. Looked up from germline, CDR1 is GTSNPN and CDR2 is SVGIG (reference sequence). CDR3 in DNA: TGTGCCTGGAGCCCCGGGAGTGCGGTTGAGACCCAGTACTTC. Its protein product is CAWSPGSAVETQYF.

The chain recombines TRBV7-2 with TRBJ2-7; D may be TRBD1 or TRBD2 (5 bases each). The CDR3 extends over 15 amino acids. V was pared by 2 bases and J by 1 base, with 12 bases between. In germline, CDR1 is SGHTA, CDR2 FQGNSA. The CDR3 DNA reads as TGTGCCAGCAGCTTAACCGGGACGGATTCCTACGAGCAGTACTTC. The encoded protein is CASSLTGTDSYEQYF.

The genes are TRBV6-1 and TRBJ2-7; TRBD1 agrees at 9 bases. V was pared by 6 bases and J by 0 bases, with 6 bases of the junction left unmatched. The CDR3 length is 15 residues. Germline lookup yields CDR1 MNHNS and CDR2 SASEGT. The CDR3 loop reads CASRPGQGSSYEQYF. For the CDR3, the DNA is TGTGCCAGCAGGCCGGGACAGGGAAGCTCCTACGAGCAGTACTTC.

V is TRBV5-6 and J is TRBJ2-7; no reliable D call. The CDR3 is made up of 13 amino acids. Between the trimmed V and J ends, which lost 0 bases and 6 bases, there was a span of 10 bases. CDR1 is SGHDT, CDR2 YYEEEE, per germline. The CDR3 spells CASSLEGKGEQYF. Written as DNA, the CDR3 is TGTGCCAGCAGCTTGGAAGGGAAAGGCGAGCAGTACTTC.

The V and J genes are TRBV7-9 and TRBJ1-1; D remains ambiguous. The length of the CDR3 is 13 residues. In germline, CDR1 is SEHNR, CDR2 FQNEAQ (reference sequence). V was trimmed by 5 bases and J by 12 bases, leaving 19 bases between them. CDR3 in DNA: TGTGCCAGCAGCCCGTACCCCGGGGTCGGGTCTTTCTTT. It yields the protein CASSPYPGVGSFF.

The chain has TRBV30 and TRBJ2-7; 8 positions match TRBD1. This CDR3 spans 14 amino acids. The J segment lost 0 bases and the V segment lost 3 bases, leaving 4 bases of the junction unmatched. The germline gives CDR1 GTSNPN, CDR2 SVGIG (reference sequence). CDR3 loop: CAWSATGGSYEQYF. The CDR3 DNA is TGTGCCTGGAGCGCTACAGGGGGCTCCTACGAGCAGTACTTC. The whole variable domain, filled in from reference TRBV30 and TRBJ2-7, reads SQTIHQWPATLVQPVGSPLSLECTVEGTSNPNLYWYRQAAGRGLQLLFYSVGIGQISSEVPQNLSASRPQDRQFILSSKKLLLSDSGFYLCAWSATGGSYEQYFGPGTRLTVT.

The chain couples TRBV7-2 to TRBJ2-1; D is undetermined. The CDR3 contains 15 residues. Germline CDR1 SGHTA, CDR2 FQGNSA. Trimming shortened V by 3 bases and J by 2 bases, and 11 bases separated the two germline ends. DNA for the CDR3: TGTGCCAGCAGCTTTGAAGACCATACCTACAATGAGCAGTTCTTC. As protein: CASSFEDHTYNEQFF.

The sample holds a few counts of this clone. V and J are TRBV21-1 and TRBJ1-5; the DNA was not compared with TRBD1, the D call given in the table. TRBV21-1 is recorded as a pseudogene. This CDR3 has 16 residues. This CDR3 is CASSKAVGASNQPQHF. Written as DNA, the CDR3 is TGTGCCAGCAGCAAAGCGGTAGGGGCAAGCAATCAGCCCCAGCATTTT.

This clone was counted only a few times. The CDR3 coding sequence is TGTGCCAGCAGCGTACAGGGACCAAACACTGAAGCTTTCTTT. Translation: CASSVQGPNTEAFF. The chain joins TRBV7-2 to TRBJ1-1; a possible D gene is TRBD1 (6 bases). V was shortened by 5 bases and J by 2 bases, with 12 bases between the two germline ends. This CDR3 spans 14 amino acids. Germline CDR1 is SGHTA and CDR2 is FQGNSA.

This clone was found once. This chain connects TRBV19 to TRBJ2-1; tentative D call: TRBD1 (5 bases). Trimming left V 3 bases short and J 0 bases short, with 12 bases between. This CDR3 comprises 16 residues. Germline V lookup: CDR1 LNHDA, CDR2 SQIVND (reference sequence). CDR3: CASSIPDRASYNEQFF. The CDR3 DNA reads TGTGCCAGTAGTATCCCAGACAGAGCCTCCTACAATGAGCAGTTCTTC. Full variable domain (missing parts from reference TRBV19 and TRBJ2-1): DGGITQSPKYLFRKEGQNVTLSCEQNLNHDAMYWYRQDPGQGLRLIYYSQIVNDFQKGDIAEGYSVSREKKESFPLTVTSAQKNPTAFYLCASSIPDRASYNEQFFGPGTRLTVL.

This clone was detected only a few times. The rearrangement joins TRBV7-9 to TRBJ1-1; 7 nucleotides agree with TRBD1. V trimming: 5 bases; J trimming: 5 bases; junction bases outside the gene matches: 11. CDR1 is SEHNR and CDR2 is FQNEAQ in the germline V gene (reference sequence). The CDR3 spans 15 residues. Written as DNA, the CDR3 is TGTGCCAGCAGCCCCCTTCCAGGGGGTGGTACTGAAGCTTTCTTT. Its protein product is CASSPLPGGGTEAFF.

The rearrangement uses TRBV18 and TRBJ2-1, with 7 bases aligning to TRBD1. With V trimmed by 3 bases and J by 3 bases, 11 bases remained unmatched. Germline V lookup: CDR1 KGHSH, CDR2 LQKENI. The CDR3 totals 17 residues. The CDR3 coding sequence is TGTGCCAGCTCACCTAGAGTGGACAGGTTCGACTACAATGAGCAGTTCTTC. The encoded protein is CASSPRVDRFDYNEQFF.

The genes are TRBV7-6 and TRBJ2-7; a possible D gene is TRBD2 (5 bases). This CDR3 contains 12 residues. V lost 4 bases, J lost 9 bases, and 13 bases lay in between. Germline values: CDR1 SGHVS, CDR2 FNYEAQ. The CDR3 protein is CASSSSRDPQYF. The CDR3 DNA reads TGTGCCAGCAGCTCCAGCCGGGATCCGCAGTACTTC.

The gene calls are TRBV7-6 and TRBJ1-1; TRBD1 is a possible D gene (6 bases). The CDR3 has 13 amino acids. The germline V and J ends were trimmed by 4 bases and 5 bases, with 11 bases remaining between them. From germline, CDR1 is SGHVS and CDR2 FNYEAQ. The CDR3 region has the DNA TGTGCCAGCAGCTCCACAGGGTCTACTGAAGCTTTCTTT. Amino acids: CASSSTGSTEAFF.

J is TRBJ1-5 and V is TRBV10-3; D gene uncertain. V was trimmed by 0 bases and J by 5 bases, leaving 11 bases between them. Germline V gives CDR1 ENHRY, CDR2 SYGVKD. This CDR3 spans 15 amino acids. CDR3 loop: CAISESAPGDQPQHF. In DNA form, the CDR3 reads TGTGCCATCAGTGAGTCCGCGCCAGGTGATCAGCCCCAGCATTTT.

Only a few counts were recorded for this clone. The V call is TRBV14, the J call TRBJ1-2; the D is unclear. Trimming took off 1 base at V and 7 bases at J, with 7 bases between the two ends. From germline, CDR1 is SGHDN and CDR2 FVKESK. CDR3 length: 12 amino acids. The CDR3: CASSQGIIGYTF. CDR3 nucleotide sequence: TGTGCCAGCAGCCAAGGGATCATTGGCTACACCTTC.

CDR3 region: CAISDKQETQYF. As DNA, the CDR3 is TGTGCCATCAGTGATAAGCAGGAGACCCAGTACTTC. The chain recombines TRBV10-3 with TRBJ2-5; no clear D gene. With 3 bases removed from V and 5 bases from J, the gap between germline ends came to 7 bases. Germline V CDR1 and CDR2: ENHRY, SYGVKD. The CDR3 has 12 residues.

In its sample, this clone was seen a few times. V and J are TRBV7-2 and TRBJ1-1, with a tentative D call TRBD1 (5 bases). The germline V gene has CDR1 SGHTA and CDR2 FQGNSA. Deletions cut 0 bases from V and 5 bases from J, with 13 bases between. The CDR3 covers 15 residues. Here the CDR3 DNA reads TGTGCCAGCAGCTTAGCCCCGGGGCCGGAGACTGAAGCTTTCTTT. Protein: CASSLAPGPETEAFF.

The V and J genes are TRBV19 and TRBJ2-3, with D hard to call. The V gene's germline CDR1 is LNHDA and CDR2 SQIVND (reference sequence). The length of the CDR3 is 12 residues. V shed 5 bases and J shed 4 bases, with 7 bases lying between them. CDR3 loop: CASSWVSDTQYF. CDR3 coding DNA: TGTGCCAGTAGTTGGGTCTCAGATACGCAGTATTTT.

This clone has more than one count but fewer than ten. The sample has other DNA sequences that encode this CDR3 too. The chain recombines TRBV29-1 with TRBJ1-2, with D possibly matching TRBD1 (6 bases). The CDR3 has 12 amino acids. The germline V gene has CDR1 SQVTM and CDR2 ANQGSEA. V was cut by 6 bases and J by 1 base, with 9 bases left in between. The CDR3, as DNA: TGCAGCGTCCTACAGGGTAACTATGGCTACACCTTC. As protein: CSVLQGNYGYTF.

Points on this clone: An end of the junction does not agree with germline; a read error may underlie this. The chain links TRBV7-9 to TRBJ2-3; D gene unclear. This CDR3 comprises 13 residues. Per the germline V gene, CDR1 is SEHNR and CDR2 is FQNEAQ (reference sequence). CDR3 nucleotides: TGTGCCAGCATCTTAACTCGCACAGATACGCAGTATTTT. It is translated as CASILTRTDTQYF.

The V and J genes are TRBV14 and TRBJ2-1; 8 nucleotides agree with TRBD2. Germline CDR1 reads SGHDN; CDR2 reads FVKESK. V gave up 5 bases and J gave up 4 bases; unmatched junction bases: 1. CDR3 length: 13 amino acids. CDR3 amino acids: CASSEREYNEQFF. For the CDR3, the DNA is TGTGCCAGCAGCGAGCGGGAGTACAATGAGCAGTTCTTC.

CDR3: CASRGGRARRDTQYF. The CDR3 DNA follows: TGTGCCAGCAGAGGCGGGAGGGCCAGAAGAGATACGCAGTATTTT. This chain uses TRBV7-2 with TRBJ2-3, with 9 nucleotides matching TRBD2. The CDR3 runs 15 residues. V was clipped by 6 bases and J by 5 bases; unmatched bases: 9. The germline CDR1 and CDR2 sequences are SGHTA and FQGNSA.

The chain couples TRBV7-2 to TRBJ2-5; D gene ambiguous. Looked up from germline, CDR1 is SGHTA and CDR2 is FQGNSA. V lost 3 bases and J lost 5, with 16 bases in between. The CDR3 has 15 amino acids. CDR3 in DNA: TGTGCCAGCAGCTTGACGGGCCAGACGAGGGAGACCCAGTACTTC. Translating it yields CASSLTGQTRETQYF.

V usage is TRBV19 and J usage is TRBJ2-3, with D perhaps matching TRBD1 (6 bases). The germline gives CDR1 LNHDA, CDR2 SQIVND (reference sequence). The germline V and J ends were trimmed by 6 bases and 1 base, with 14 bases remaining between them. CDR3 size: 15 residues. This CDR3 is CASSLGQIRTDTQYF. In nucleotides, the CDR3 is TGTGCCAGTAGCCTGGGACAAATCCGCACAGATACGCAGTATTTT.